This is a list of T cell receptor beta chains from one sample in a study of regulatory T cells in long-lasting Graves disease. One entry per CDR3 protein results from TCRdb running MiXCR on the multiplex PCR reads. This table has some 500,000 distinct CDR3 sequences, roughly 16% appearing once. This same sample was also taken into another study, of T cells in Graves' hyperthyroidism and ophthalmopathy.

Sample: peripheral blood mononuclear cells (PBMCs), taken at new diagnosis, from a patient treated with antithyroid drugs. The receptors come from a woman aged 35-65 years with Graves disease. The CDR3 runs from the conserved cysteine through the conserved F or W. D genes are given only for firm matches. Rows give clone size only sometimes, using once, few, many, or a class for an expanded clone.

size: .
J: TRBJ2-2
V: TRBV7-9
D: TRBD2
CDR3: CASSGAGGVTGELFF
DNA: TGCGCCAGCAGCGGGGCGGGGGGGGTCACCGGGGAGCTGTTTTTT

size: many
J: TRBJ2-3
V: TRBV2
D: TRBD1
CDR3: CASSKDRSTDTQYF
DNA: TGTGCCAGCTCGAAGGACAGGAGTACAGATACGCAGTATTTT

size: .
J: TRBJ1-6
V: TRBV2
D: .
CDR3: CASSESSRSYNSPLHF
DNA: TGTGCCAGCAGTGAATCGTCCAGGTCCTATAATTCACCCCTCCACTTT

size: .
J: TRBJ2-6
V: TRBV7-6
D: .
CDR3: CASSLQSSGANVLTF
DNA: TGTGCCAGCAGCTTACAGAGCTCTGGGGCCAACGTCCTGACTTTC

size: .
J: TRBJ2-7
V: TRBV29-1
D: TRBD1
CDR3: CSVALGQGLNSYEQYF
DNA: TGCAGCGTGGCTTTGGGACAGGGGTTAAACTCCTACGAGCAGTACTTC

size: .
J: TRBJ2-4
V: TRBV11-2
D: .
CDR3: CASSLIRGARLAKNIQYF
DNA: TGTGCCAGCAGCCTTATTCGGGGGGCCCGCTTAGCCAAAAACATTCAGTACTTC

size: few
J: TRBJ2-1
V: TRBV9
D: .
CDR3: CASSPTLRSRSYNEQFF
DNA: TGTGCCAGCAGCCCAACCCTAAGGTCACGCTCCTACAATGAGCAGTTCTTC

size: many
J: TRBJ1-1
V: TRBV6-2/TRBV6-3
D: TRBD1
CDR3: CASIGTAMNTEAFF
DNA: TGTGCCAGCATTGGGACAGCCATGAACACTGAAGCTTTCTTT

size: .
J: TRBJ1-6
V: TRBV10-2
D: .
CDR3: CASNGQYESSYNSPLHF
DNA: TGCGCCAGCAATGGACAGTATGAGAGCTCCTATAATTCACCCCTCCACTTT

size: many
J: TRBJ2-5
V: TRBV18
D: .
CDR3: CASSRDTQETQYF
DNA: TGTGCCAGCTCACGGGACACCCAAGAGACCCAGTACTTC

size: many
J: TRBJ1-1
V: TRBV28
D: .
CDR3: CASSFGLMNTEAFF
DNA: TGTGCCAGCAGTTTCGGACTTATGAACACTGAAGCTTTCTTT

size: many
J: TRBJ2-7
V: TRBV5-1
D: TRBD1
CDR3: CASSFRDRSYEQYF
DNA: TGCGCCAGCAGCTTCCGGGACAGGTCCTACGAGCAGTACTTC

size: few
J: TRBJ2-1
V: TRBV5-1
D: .
CDR3: CASSLVGPTAPSSYNEQFF
DNA: TGCGCCAGCAGCTTGGTAGGTCCTACTGCCCCAAGCTCCTACAATGAGCAGTTCTTC

size: .
J: TRBJ2-5
V: TRBV5-1
D: .
CDR3: CASSPGAETAQYF
DNA: TGCGCCAGCAGCCCCGGGGCCGAGACGGCCCAGTACTTC

size: .
J: TRBJ2-7
V: TRBV5-6
D: .
CDR3: CASQKSLRETYEQYF
DNA: TGTGCCAGCCAAAAAAGCTTACGGGAAACCTACGAGCAGTACTTC

size: many
J: TRBJ2-1
V: TRBV9
D: TRBD1
CDR3: CASSVAGTGYNEQFF
DNA: TGTGCCAGCAGCGTGGCCGGGACAGGGTACAATGAGCAGTTCTTC

size: many
J: TRBJ2-7
V: TRBV18
D: TRBD2
CDR3: CASSTQRGASYEQYF
DNA: TGTGCCAGCTCAACCCAGCGGGGGGCCTCCTACGAGCAGTACTTC

size: .
J: TRBJ2-1
V: TRBV12-3/TRBV12-4
D: TRBD2
CDR3: CASRTGLAVYNEQFF
DNA: TGTGCCAGCAGGACGGGCCTAGCGGTGTACAATGAGCAGTTCTTC

size: many
J: TRBJ1-2
V: TRBV3-1
D: .
CDR3: CASTPTLTKTGYTF
DNA: TGTGCCAGCACCCCGACACTGACCAAAACAGGCTACACCTTC

size: many
J: TRBJ2-1
V: TRBV5-1
D: .
CDR3: CASSLGQTYNEQFF
DNA: TGCGCCAGCAGCTTGGGACAGACCTACAATGAGCAGTTCTTC

size: many
J: TRBJ1-2
V: TRBV2
D: .
CDR3: CASSTDGYLGEYGYTF
DNA: TGTGCCAGCAGTACGGACGGATACCTCGGGGAGTATGGCTACACCTTC

size: many
J: TRBJ1-5
V: TRBV28
D: TRBD1
CDR3: CASSLGTGGGQPQHF
DNA: TGTGCCAGCAGTTTAGGGACAGGGGGCGGTCAGCCCCAGCATTTT

size: many
J: TRBJ1-2
V: TRBV11-2
D: TRBD1
CDR3: CASRRDRGALYGYTF
DNA: TGTGCCAGCAGGAGGGACAGGGGGGCGTTATATGGCTACACCTTC

size: .
J: TRBJ2-5
V: TRBV20-1
D: .
CDR3: CSARDGTLGTQYF
DNA: TGCAGTGCTAGAGACGGGACCTTAGGGACCCAGTACTTC

size: .
J: TRBJ2-3
V: TRBV20-1
D: .
CDR3: CSSGAGITDTQYF
DNA: TGCAGTTCCGGGGCAGGGATCACAGATACGCAGTATTTT

size: .
J: TRBJ2-2
V: TRBV24-1
D: .
CDR3: CATSSKGSTGELFF
DNA: TGTGCCACCAGTAGTAAGGGGAGCACCGGGGAGCTGTTTTTT

size: few
J: TRBJ2-7
V: TRBV11-2
D: TRBD2
CDR3: CASSALAGRNEQYF
DNA: TGTGCCAGCAGCGCTCTAGCGGGGAGGAACGAGCAGTACTTC

size: few
J: TRBJ2-6
V: TRBV20-1
D: .
CDR3: CNAPPGAGANVLTF
DNA: TGCAATGCTCCTCCCGGGGCTGGGGCCAACGTCCTGACTTTC

size: .
J: TRBJ1-2
V: TRBV5-6
D: .
CDR3: CASLAANYGYTF
DNA: TGTGCCAGCCTGGCCGCTAACTATGGCTACACCTTC

size: few
J: TRBJ1-3
V: TRBV2
D: .
CDR3: CASSILNTIYF
DNA: TGTGCCAGCAGTATTCTGAACACCATATATTTT

size: many
J: TRBJ1-1
V: TRBV3-1
D: .
CDR3: CASSHPLGATEAFF
DNA: TGTGCCAGCAGCCATCCTCTCGGGGCCACTGAAGCTTTCTTT

size: many
J: TRBJ1-6
V: TRBV12-3/TRBV12-4
D: .
CDR3: CASSLNRVPNSPLHF
DNA: TGTGCCAGCAGTTTAAACAGGGTCCCGAATTCACCCCTCCACTTT

size: many
J: TRBJ1-1
V: TRBV5-1
D: .
CDR3: CASSLMAGMNTEAFF
DNA: TGCGCCAGCAGCTTGATGGCGGGCATGAACACTGAAGCTTTCTTT

size: few
J: TRBJ1-5
V: TRBV10-2
D: .
CDR3: CASRAEGRLGNQPQHF
DNA: TGCGCCAGCAGGGCGGAGGGCCGGCTCGGCAATCAGCCCCAGCATTTT

size: many
J: TRBJ1-5
V: TRBV29-1
D: TRBD1
CDR3: CSVQGAGAGNQPQHF
DNA: TGCAGCGTTCAGGGGGCGGGTGCCGGCAATCAGCCCCAGCATTTT

size: few
J: TRBJ1-5
V: TRBV19
D: .
CDR3: CASSPRTDRGQPQHF
DNA: TGTGCCAGTAGTCCCCGGACCGATCGAGGTCAGCCCCAGCATTTT

size: .
J: TRBJ1-1
V: TRBV9
D: .
CDR3: CASSDGNPNTEAFF
DNA: TGTGCCAGCAGCGACGGGAATCCTAACACTGAAGCTTTCTTT

size: many
J: TRBJ1-2
V: TRBV2
D: .
CDR3: CASSGDGPYGYTF
DNA: TGTGCCAGCAGTGGGGACGGTCCTTATGGCTACACCTTC

size: .
J: TRBJ2-1
V: TRBV7-8
D: .
CDR3: CASSIDLGGTSYNEQFF
DNA: TGTGCCAGTAGTATAGATCTGGGGGGTACCTCCTACAATGAGCAGTTCTTC

size: few
J: TRBJ2-7
V: TRBV5-4
D: TRBD1
CDR3: CASSKTGTGSYEQYF
DNA: TGTGCCAGCAGCAAAACCGGGACAGGCTCCTACGAGCAGTACTTC

size: many
J: TRBJ2-3
V: TRBV5-1
D: .
CDR3: CASSSSRDPWTDTQYF
DNA: TGCGCCAGCAGCTCTTCCCGGGACCCATGGACAGATACGCAGTATTTT

size: many
J: TRBJ2-7
V: TRBV7-9
D: .
CDR3: CASSYRDLVGHEQYF
DNA: TGTGCCAGCAGCTACCGCGATCTGGTGGGCCACGAGCAGTACTTC

size: many
J: TRBJ2-3
V: TRBV11-2
D: TRBD2
CDR3: CASSLAGGALGTQYF
DNA: TGTGCCAGCAGCTTAGCGGGGGGGGCCCTAGGTACGCAGTATTTT

size: few
J: TRBJ2-7
V: TRBV18
D: TRBD1
CDR3: CASSPPPRQGLIGYEQYF
DNA: TGTGCCAGCTCACCACCCCCGCGACAGGGGTTGATAGGATACGAGCAGTACTTC

size: .
J: TRBJ2-3
V: TRBV29-1
D: .
CDR3: CSVDIGTDTQYF
DNA: TGCAGCGTTGATATAGGCACAGATACGCAGTATTTT

size: many
J: TRBJ1-2
V: TRBV6-5
D: .
CDR3: CASSLGGAHYGYTF
DNA: TGTGCCAGCAGTTTAGGGGGGGCCCATTATGGCTACACCTTC

size: many
J: TRBJ1-1
V: TRBV7-9
D: .
CDR3: CASSLVADHTEAFF
DNA: TGTGCCAGCAGCTTAGTGGCGGACCACACTGAAGCTTTCTTT

size: once
J: TRBJ2-5
V: TRBV2
D: TRBD2
CDR3: CASTGLAGGSNRETQYF
DNA: TGTGCCAGCACCGGACTAGCGGGGGGAAGTAATAGAGAGACCCAGTACTTC

size: many
J: TRBJ1-5
V: TRBV5-1
D: .
CDR3: CASSLGSSNQPQHF
DNA: TGTGCCAGCAGTTTAGGGTCTAGCAATCAGCCCCAGCATTTT

size: few
J: TRBJ2-1
V: TRBV5-1
D: .
CDR3: CASSSRRNREQKF
DNA: TGCGCCAGCAGCTCCCGTCGGAACAGGGAGCAAAAATTC

size: .
J: TRBJ2-7
V: TRBV7-9
D: .
CDR3: CASSLIGEGGRYYEQYF
DNA: TGTGCCAGCAGCTTAATTGGCGAAGGGGGTAGGTACTACGAGCAGTACTTC

size: many
J: TRBJ1-5
V: TRBV12-3/TRBV12-4
D: .
CDR3: CASSLEEAQPQHF
DNA: TGTGCCAGCAGTTTAGAAGAGGCTCAGCCCCAGCATTTT

size: .
J: TRBJ2-2
V: TRBV5-5
D: .
CDR3: CASSSHNWVWTGRDSTGELFF
DNA: TGTGCCAGCAGCTCGCATAACTGGGTTTGGACAGGGAGGGATAGCACCGGGGAGCTGTTTTTT

size: .
J: TRBJ2-2
V: TRBV19
D: .
CDR3: CASSIGGGNGELFF
DNA: TGTGCCAGTAGTATAGGAGGGGGGAACGGGGAGCTGTTTTTT